This T cell receptor beta chain originates from a study of CD8+ T cells in alopecia areata. Across the whole study: Tofacitinib exposure lasted 6 to 18 months, followed by 6 months off drug.

V lost 4 bases and J 7 bases, leaving 11 bases between the germline ends. This CDR3 is 13 amino acids long. Germline V CDR1 and CDR2: LNHDA, SQIVND (reference sequence). Following RNA extraction, reverse transcription yielded cDNA that acted as the sequencing template. TCRdb's copy holds only in-frame clones and misses some; the assay was immunoSEQ multiplex PCR. Of about 150,000 clones in the sample, 50% to 65% were seen once. Points from the study as a whole: Lesional scalp exceeded normal scalp in clonality, especially in alopecia totalis/universalis. Mice showed clearer TCR sharing than patients did, a gap that was possibly HLA-related. Scalp specimens additionally yield sequences from normal skin's resident alphabeta T cells.

A word on this clone: Its antigen is not identified.

This clonotype was sampled from a human donor with alopecia areata. This material consisted of CD8+ T cells sorted from blood, taken at week 0. The chain links TRBV19 to TRBJ1-5; a weak D match, TRBD1 (5 bases). CDR3 amino acids: CASSRAGWQPQHF. DNA for the CDR3: TGTGCCAGTAGTAGGGCAGGGTGGCAGCCCCAGCATTTT.